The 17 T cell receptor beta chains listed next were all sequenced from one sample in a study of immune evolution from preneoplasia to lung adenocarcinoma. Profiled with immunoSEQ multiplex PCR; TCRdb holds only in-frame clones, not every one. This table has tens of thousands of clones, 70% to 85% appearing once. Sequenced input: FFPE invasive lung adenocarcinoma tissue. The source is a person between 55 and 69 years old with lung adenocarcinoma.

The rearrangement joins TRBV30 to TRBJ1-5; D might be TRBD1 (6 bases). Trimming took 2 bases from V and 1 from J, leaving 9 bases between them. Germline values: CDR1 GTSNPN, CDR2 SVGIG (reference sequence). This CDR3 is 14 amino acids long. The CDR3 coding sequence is TGTGCCTGGAGTTTGGGGGCGAGCAATCAGCCCCAGCATTTT. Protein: CAWSLGASNQPQHF.

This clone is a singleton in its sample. The CDR3 spells CASSPTSGFNGEQFF. The CDR3 DNA is TGTGCCAGCAGCCCAACTAGCGGTTTTAATGGTGAGCAGTTCTTC. This chain links TRBV7-7 with TRBJ2-1; 8 nucleotides align to TRBD2. V was clipped by 5 bases and J by 9 bases; unmatched bases: 12. The CDR3 is made up of 15 amino acids. CDR1 SSHAT and CDR2 FNYEAQ come from the germline V gene (reference sequence).

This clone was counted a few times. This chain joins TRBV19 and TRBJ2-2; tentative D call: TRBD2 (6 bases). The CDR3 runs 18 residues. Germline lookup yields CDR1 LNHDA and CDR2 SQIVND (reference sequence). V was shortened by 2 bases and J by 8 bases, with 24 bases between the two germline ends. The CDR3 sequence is CASSIYRTQDYPDGELFF. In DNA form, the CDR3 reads TGTGCCAGTAGTATATATCGGACGCAGGACTATCCTGATGGGGAGCTGTTTTTT.

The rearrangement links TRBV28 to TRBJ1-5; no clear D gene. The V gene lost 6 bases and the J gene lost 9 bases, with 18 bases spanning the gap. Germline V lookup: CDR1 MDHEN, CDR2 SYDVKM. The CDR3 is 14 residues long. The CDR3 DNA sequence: TGTGCCAGCAGCCGGACGGGAGTAGGGTTGCCCCAGCATTTT. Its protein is CASSRTGVGLPQHF.

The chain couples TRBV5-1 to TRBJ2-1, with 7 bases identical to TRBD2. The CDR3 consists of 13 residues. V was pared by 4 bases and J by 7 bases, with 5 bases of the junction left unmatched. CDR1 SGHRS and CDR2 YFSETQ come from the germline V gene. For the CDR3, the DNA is TGCGCCAGCAGCCTGACTAGCCGGAATGAGCAGTTCTTC. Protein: CASSLTSRNEQFF.

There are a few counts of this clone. CDR3 sequence: CASSSKDRAIGETQYF. CDR3 bases: TGTGCCAGCAGCTCCAAGGACAGGGCCATCGGGGAGACCCAGTACTTC. V and J are TRBV11-2 and TRBJ2-5; 8 nucleotides agree with TRBD1. J gave up 5 bases and V 4 bases, and 12 bases lay outside the gene matches. CDR1 and CDR2 (germline): SGHAT, FQNNGV. The CDR3 loop spans 16 amino acids.

The chain's CDR3 is CASGPSSGPNEQFF. In DNA, the CDR3 is TGTGCTAGTGGCCCTTCCTCGGGTCCCAATGAGCAGTTCTTC. The chain combines TRBV12-5 with TRBJ2-1; no definite D call. CDR3 length: 14 amino acids. Germline-derived CDR1 and CDR2 are LGHNT and FRNRAP. With 6 bases removed from V and 6 bases from J, the gap between germline ends came to 15 bases.

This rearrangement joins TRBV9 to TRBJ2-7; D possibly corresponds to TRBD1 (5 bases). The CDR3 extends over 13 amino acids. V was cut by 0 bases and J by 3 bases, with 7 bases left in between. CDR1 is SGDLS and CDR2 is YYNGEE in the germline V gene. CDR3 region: CASSVAQDYEQYF. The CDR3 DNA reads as TGTGCCAGCAGCGTAGCACAGGACTACGAGCAGTACTTC.

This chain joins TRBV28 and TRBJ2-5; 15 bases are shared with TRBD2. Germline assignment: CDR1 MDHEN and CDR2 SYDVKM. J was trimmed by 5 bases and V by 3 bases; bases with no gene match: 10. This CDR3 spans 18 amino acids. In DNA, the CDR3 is TGTGCCAGCAGTTTTGGACTAGCGGGAGGGCTGGTCGGGGAGACCCAGTACTTC. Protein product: CASSFGLAGGLVGETQYF. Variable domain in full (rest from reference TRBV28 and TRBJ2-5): DVKVTQSSRYLVKRTGEKVFLECVQDMDHENMFWYRQDPGLGLRLIYFSYDVKMKEKGDIPEGYSVSREKKERFSLILESASTNQTSMYLCASSFGLAGGLVGETQYFGPGTRLLVL.

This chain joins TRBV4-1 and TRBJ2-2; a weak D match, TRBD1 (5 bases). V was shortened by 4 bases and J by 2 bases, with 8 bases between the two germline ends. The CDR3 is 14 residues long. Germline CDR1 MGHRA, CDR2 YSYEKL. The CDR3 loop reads CASSPTANTGELFF. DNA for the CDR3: TGCGCCAGCAGCCCGACAGCAAACACCGGGGAGCTGTTTTTT.

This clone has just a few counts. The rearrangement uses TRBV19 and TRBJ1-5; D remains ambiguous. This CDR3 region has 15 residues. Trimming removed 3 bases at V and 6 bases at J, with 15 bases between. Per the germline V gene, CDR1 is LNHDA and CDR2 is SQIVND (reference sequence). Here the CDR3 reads CASSIAAGRGQPQHF. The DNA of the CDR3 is TGTGCCAGTAGTATTGCGGCAGGTCGGGGTCAGCCCCAGCATTTT.

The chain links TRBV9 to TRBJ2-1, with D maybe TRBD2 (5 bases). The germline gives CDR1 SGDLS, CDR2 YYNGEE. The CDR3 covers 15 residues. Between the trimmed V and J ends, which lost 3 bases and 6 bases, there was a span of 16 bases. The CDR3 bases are TGTGCCAGCAGCGCGTCCGGGATCTCGGCCAATGAGCAGTTCTTC. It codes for CASSASGISANEQFF.

The CDR3: CSVRISGDTDTQYF. The CDR3 DNA is TGCAGCGTTCGGATTAGCGGAGACACAGATACGCAGTATTTT. The chain combines TRBV29-1 with TRBJ2-3; D is perhaps TRBD2 (6 bases). V was pared by 5 bases and J by 2 bases, with 14 bases between. Germline lookup yields CDR1 SQVTM and CDR2 ANQGSEA. There are 14 residues in the CDR3.

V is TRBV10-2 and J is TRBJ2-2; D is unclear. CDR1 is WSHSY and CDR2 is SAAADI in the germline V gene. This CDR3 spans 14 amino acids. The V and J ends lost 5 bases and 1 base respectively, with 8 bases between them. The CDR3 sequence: CASSRVVNTGELFF. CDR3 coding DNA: TGCGCCAGCAGTCGCGTCGTGAACACCGGGGAGCTGTTTTTT.

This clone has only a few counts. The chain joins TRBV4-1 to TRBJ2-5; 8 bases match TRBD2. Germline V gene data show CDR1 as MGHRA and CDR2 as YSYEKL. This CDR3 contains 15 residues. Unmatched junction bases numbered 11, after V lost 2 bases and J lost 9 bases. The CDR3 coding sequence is TGCGCCAGCAGCCAAACCGGACTAGCAGGAGGGCCCCAGTACTTC. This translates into CASSQTGLAGGPQYF.

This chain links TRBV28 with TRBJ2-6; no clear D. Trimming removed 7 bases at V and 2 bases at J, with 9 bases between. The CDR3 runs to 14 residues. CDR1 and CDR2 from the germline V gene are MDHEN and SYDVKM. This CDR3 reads CASKVLAGANVLTF. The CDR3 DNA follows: TGTGCCAGCAAAGTTCTGGCTGGGGCCAACGTCCTGACTTTC.

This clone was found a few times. The CDR3 here is CASSLAVGLAGAYEQYF. The CDR3 nucleotides are TGTGCCAGCAGCTTAGCCGTGGGACTAGCGGGAGCCTACGAGCAGTACTTC. J is TRBJ2-7 and V is TRBV7-8; 14 nucleotides align to TRBD2. V dropped 0 bases and J dropped 2; count of bases not matched to a gene: 3. CDR3 size: 17 residues. Germline assignment: CDR1 SGHVS and CDR2 FQNEAQ.